Shown below are 11 T cell receptor beta chains from a single sample sequenced in a study of radiotherapy plus CTLA-4 blockade in lung cancer. Sequencing used immunoSEQ multiplex PCR; TCRdb keeps in-frame clones, though not all of them. Of about 32,000 clones in the sample, roughly 71% were seen once. This specimen was peripheral blood, taken from a patient treated with radiotherapy plus ipilimumab. The receptors were gathered from a human donor with non-small cell lung cancer who had stable disease on radiotherapy plus ipilimumab.

This chain joins TRBV18 and TRBJ2-6; no firm D call. CDR1 and CDR2 from the germline V gene are KGHSH and LQKENI. CDR3 length: 15 residues. Deletions cut 2 bases from V and 2 bases from J, with 7 bases between. The CDR3 coding sequence is TGTGCCAGCTCACCAAGGGTCACTGGGGCCAACGTCCTGACTTTC. Protein: CASSPRVTGANVLTF.

This chain joins TRBV12-1 and TRBJ2-7; the table's D call, TRBD2, was not checked against the DNA. TRBV12-1 is reported as a pseudogene. The CDR3 length is 13 residues. The DNA of the CDR3 is TGTGCCAACTTACTAGCGGGAGTTAACGAGCAGTACTTC. Translating gives CANLLAGVNEQYF.

J is TRBJ2-7 and V is TRBV2, with a weak D call TRBD2 (5 bases). Trimming took 6 bases from V and 6 from J, leaving 12 bases between them. Germline CDR1 is SNHLY and CDR2 is FYNNEI. This CDR3 region has 12 residues. In nucleotides, the CDR3 is TGTGCCAGCAGCCCGGAGGTCTTCGAGCAGTACTTC. Its translation: CASSPEVFEQYF.

The chain carries TRBV19 and TRBJ1-2, with D perhaps matching TRBD1 (5 bases). V was clipped by 3 bases and J by 3 bases, with 8 bases between them. The CDR3 has 13 amino acids. Germline CDR1 LNHDA, CDR2 SQIVND (reference sequence). The CDR3 protein is CASSMRRDYGYTF. For the CDR3, the DNA is TGTGCCAGTAGTATGCGCAGGGACTATGGCTACACCTTC.

The chain is built from TRBV14 and TRBJ2-7, with no clear D. Germline-derived CDR1 and CDR2 are SGHDN and FVKESK. This CDR3 comprises 13 residues. Trimming cost V 1 base and J 2 bases, with 6 bases left between them. CDR3 sequence reads: CASSQVPPYEQYF. Written as DNA, the CDR3 is TGTGCCAGCAGCCAAGTCCCCCCCTACGAGCAGTACTTC.

This chain links TRBV28 with TRBJ1-1; 8 nucleotides agree with TRBD1. The CDR3 is made up of 14 amino acids. V lost 3 bases, J lost 10 bases, and 10 bases stayed unmatched. Germline assignment: CDR1 MDHEN and CDR2 SYDVKM. In nucleotides, the CDR3 is TGTGCCAGCAGTTTGACAGGGGTTGGGCGGCGAGCTTTCTTT. Amino acid sequence: CASSLTGVGRRAFF. Together with reference TRBV28 and TRBJ1-1, the CDR3 gives the full variable domain: DVKVTQSSRYLVKRTGEKVFLECVQDMDHENMFWYRQDPGLGLRLIYFSYDVKMKEKGDIPEGYSVSREKKERFSLILESASTNQTSMYLCASSLTGVGRRAFFGQGTRLTVV.

This clone was detected a few times. The chain uses TRBV19 and TRBJ1-2; D unclear. The germline V gene has CDR1 LNHDA and CDR2 SQIVND (reference sequence). The CDR3 is 13 amino acids. The V end lost 7 bases, the J end lost 4 bases, and 13 bases lay between the germline ends. The CDR3, as DNA: TGTGCCAGTACCCGGGCCGCGGGCTATGGCTACACCTTC. Amino acids: CASTRAAGYGYTF.

The chain has TRBV11-2 and TRBJ2-2, with D perhaps TRBD1 or TRBD2 (5 bases each). With 1 base removed from V and 7 bases from J, the gap between germline ends came to 7 bases. The CDR3 has 13 residues. The germline V gene encodes CDR1 SGHAT and CDR2 FQNNGV. The CDR3 DNA is TGTGCCAGCAGCTTAGGGGACGGCGGGGAGCTGTTTTTT. Residues: CASSLGDGGELFF.

V gene TRBV2 combines with J gene TRBJ2-5; 11 positions match TRBD1. Trimming at V came to 4 bases and at J to 5 bases, leaving 9 bases not matched to a gene. CDR1 is SNHLY and CDR2 is FYNNEI in the germline V gene. CDR3 length: 16 residues. CDR3 region: CASSVNGQGAGETQYF. The CDR3 DNA sequence: TGTGCCAGCAGTGTAAACGGACAGGGGGCCGGGGAGACCCAGTACTTC.

This clone was counted a few times. This sequence joins TRBV6-8 and TRBJ2-5; the D is unclear. The CDR3 is 13 amino acids. The V end lost 6 bases, the J end lost 3 bases, and 11 bases lay between the germline ends. Germline loops: CDR1 MNHGY, CDR2 SAAAGT. The CDR3 nucleotides are TGTGCCAGCAGGGCAGTAGGGAAAGAGACCCAGTACTTC. Translated, it gives CASRAVGKETQYF.

The V call is TRBV2, the J call TRBJ2-4; TRBD1 aligns across 8 bases. CDR1 is SNHLY, CDR2 FYNNEI, per germline. The CDR3 is made up of 16 amino acids. Unmatched junction bases numbered 12, after V lost 8 bases and J lost 3 bases. In DNA form, the CDR3 reads TGTGCCAGCGGAGGGCTCACAGGGGGTGTCAAAAACATTCAGTACTTC. Amino acid sequence: CASGGLTGGVKNIQYF.